A selection of T cell receptor beta chains follows, all from one sample in a study of blood T cell repertoires in COVID-19. Method: immunoSEQ multiplex PCR; TCRdb's copy keeps in-frame clones and lacks some. The repertoire has about 87,000 clones, roughly nine tenths of them found once; the top ten carry about 5%. Sequenced material: peripheral blood. The origin of the receptors is a woman aged 80 or older with active COVID-19. Each CDR3 is given with its conserved first and last residue. The D gene is left open where the match is weak. The size field is filled for only some rows; it gives once, few, many or a size class.

v_call: TRBV3-1/TRBV3-2
j_call: TRBJ2-7
clone_size: .
d_call: .
cdr3_aa: CASSTTVYEQYF
cdr3_nt: TGTGCCAGCAGCACGACAGTATACGAGCAGTACTTC

v_call: TRBV11-2
j_call: TRBJ2-7
clone_size: .
d_call: TRBD2
cdr3_aa: CASSATSGTYEQYF
cdr3_nt: TGTGCCAGCAGCGCTACTAGCGGAACCTACGAGCAGTACTTC

v_call: TRBV3-1/TRBV3-2
j_call: TRBJ2-1
clone_size: .
d_call: .
cdr3_aa: CASSQALLGGEQFF
cdr3_nt: TGTGCCAGCAGCCAGGCCCTCTTGGGGGGTGAGCAGTTCTTC

v_call: TRBV20-1
j_call: TRBJ2-5
clone_size: once
d_call: .
cdr3_aa: CSASKGGDLQETQYF
cdr3_nt: TGCAGTGCTAGTAAGGGCGGGGACTTACAAGAGACCCAGTACTTC

v_call: TRBV7-3
j_call: TRBJ2-1
clone_size: .
d_call: .
cdr3_aa: CASSSGLEQFF
cdr3_nt: TGTGCCAGCAGCTCAGGACTAGAGCAGTTCTTC

v_call: TRBV28
j_call: TRBJ2-7
clone_size: .
d_call: .
cdr3_aa: CASSLNTGGRGEQYF
cdr3_nt: TGTGCCAGCAGTTTGAATACAGGGGGGAGGGGTGAGCAGTACTTC

v_call: TRBV4-3
j_call: TRBJ2-1
clone_size: .
d_call: TRBD2
cdr3_aa: CASSQDPSGSGGEQFF
cdr3_nt: TGCGCCAGCAGCCAAGATCCTAGCGGGAGTGGTGGTGAGCAGTTCTTC

v_call: TRBV5-1
j_call: TRBJ2-2
clone_size: .
d_call: TRBD2
cdr3_aa: CASSLGPAGETGELFF
cdr3_nt: TGCGCCAGCAGCTTGGGTCCTGCGGGGGAAACCGGGGAGCTGTTTTTT

v_call: TRBV18
j_call: TRBJ2-2
clone_size: .
d_call: .
cdr3_aa: CASSPPRGAGTGELFF
cdr3_nt: TGTGCCAGCTCACCACCCCGGGGGGCTGGCACCGGGGAGCTGTTTTTT

v_call: TRBV30
j_call: TRBJ2-7
clone_size: .
d_call: TRBD1
cdr3_aa: CACRGTGTGNEQYF
cdr3_nt: TGTGCCTGCCGCGGGACAGGGACAGGGAACGAGCAGTACTTC

v_call: TRBV18
j_call: TRBJ1-4
clone_size: .
d_call: TRBD1
cdr3_aa: CASSPGQGLGRLFF
cdr3_nt: TGTGCCAGCTCACCGGGACAGGGGCTGGGTAGACTTTTTTTT

v_call: TRBV10-3
j_call: TRBJ2-1
clone_size: .
d_call: .
cdr3_aa: CAISDSSSYNEQFF
cdr3_nt: TGTGCCATCAGCGACAGCAGCTCCTACAATGAGCAGTTCTTC

v_call: TRBV28
j_call: TRBJ2-6
clone_size: .
d_call: TRBD1
cdr3_aa: CASSVRAGGAGANVLTF
cdr3_nt: TGTGCCAGCAGTGTTAGGGCAGGGGGCGCTGGGGCCAACGTCCTGACTTTC